This T cell receptor (beta chain) derives from a study of blood T cell repertoires in COVID-19. Sequenced by immunoSEQ multiplex PCR; TCRdb stores in-frame clones only, minus some. The sample has 250,000 to 350,000 clones, around 88% seen once; the top ten hold roughly 1.1%. The V and J ends lost 3 bases and 5 bases respectively, with 9 bases between them. Per the germline V gene, CDR1 is GTSNPN and CDR2 is SVGIG (reference sequence). This CDR3 spans 12 amino acids. This sequence was found in a woman in her fifties or sixties with acute or convalescent COVID-19. The specimen sequenced was peripheral blood. V and J are TRBV30 and TRBJ2-3; no reliable D call. For the CDR3, the DNA is TGTGCCTGGAGGGAGATCGGAGATACGCAGTATTTT. It translates to CAWREIGDTQYF.